The 20 T cell receptor beta chains reported below all come from one sample, sequenced in a study of T cells after yellow fever vaccination. TCRdb re-derived calls from the 5' RACE reads in MiXCR, one entry per CDR3 protein. The sample holds 500,000 to 650,000 distinct CDR3 sequences, about 17% seen once. The sample here was PBMCs, taken about 5 days after the first yellow fever vaccination. The receptors originated from a man between 18 and 35 years old who received the YFV17D yellow fever vaccine.

This clonotype was seen ten or more times. The chain couples TRBV28 to TRBJ1-4; weak D call: TRBD1 (5 bases). The CDR3 has 14 amino acids. Germline values: CDR1 MDHEN, CDR2 SYDVKM. V shed 4 bases and J shed 2 bases, with 8 bases lying between them. The CDR3 loop reads CASSSGPTNEKLFF. CDR3 nucleotide sequence: TGTGCCAGCAGTTCGGGGCCCACTAATGAAAAACTGTTTTTT.

This chain links TRBV12-3 or TRBV12-4 with TRBJ2-2; TRBD1 is a possible D gene (6 bases). V shed 7 bases and J shed 5 bases, with 23 bases lying between them. The CDR3 covers 17 residues. The CDR3 DNA reads as TGTGCCAGCAACCCGATGGGACATTTAGTATCGACCGGGGAGCTGTTTTTT. Amino acid sequence: CASNPMGHLVSTGELFF.

This clonotype was counted ten times or more. CDR3 nucleotides: TGCGCCAGCAGCTTGGAGGGGGTCGGGGAGACCCAGTACTTC. It specifies CASSLEGVGETQYF. V and J are TRBV5-1 and TRBJ2-5; perhaps TRBD1 as D (6 bases). This CDR3 has 14 residues. The germline V gene has CDR1 SGHRS and CDR2 YFSETQ. V lost 0 bases, J lost 5 bases, and 11 bases lay in between.

This clonotype was seen more than once but under ten times. The chain couples TRBV5-6 to TRBJ2-3; a weak D match, TRBD2 (5 bases). With 5 bases removed from V and 5 bases from J, the gap between germline ends came to 9 bases. The CDR3 is 12 amino acids. In germline, CDR1 is SGHDT, CDR2 YYEEEE. This CDR3 is CASRESGDTQYF. CDR3 DNA: TGTGCCAGCAGGGAGAGCGGAGATACGCAGTATTTT.

The chain is built from TRBV5-1 and TRBJ2-3, with 14 bases matching TRBD2. J gave up 3 bases and V 4 bases, and 13 bases lay outside the gene matches. CDR3 length: 19 amino acids. Looked up from germline, CDR1 is SGHRS and CDR2 is YFSETQ. The CDR3 reads CASSHGLAGGPVRTDTQYF. CDR3 bases: TGCGCCAGCAGCCATGGACTAGCGGGGGGCCCCGTTAGGACAGATACGCAGTATTTT.

In DNA, the CDR3 is TGCGCCAGCAGCCCATTCACCGACAGCTATAATGAAAAACTGTTTTTT. This sequence encodes CASSPFTDSYNEKLFF. The gene calls are TRBV5-1 and TRBJ1-4, with D maybe TRBD1 (5 bases). V lost 4 bases and J lost 4, with 17 bases in between. This CDR3 comprises 16 residues. Germline lookup yields CDR1 SGHRS and CDR2 YFSETQ.

This clonotype has just one count. V and J are TRBV2 and TRBJ2-2; 8 bases agree with TRBD1. The V gene end was trimmed by 8 bases and the J gene end by 7 bases; junction bases not matched to a gene: 6. The V gene's germline CDR1 is SNHLY and CDR2 FYNNEI. This CDR3 is built from 13 residues. The CDR3 region is CASCRGLGGELFF. The CDR3 DNA is TGTGCCAGCTGCAGGGGGCTCGGCGGGGAGCTGTTTTTT.

This clonotype has a handful of counts. The chain combines TRBV2 with TRBJ2-3; 16 positions agree with TRBD2. Germline values: CDR1 SNHLY, CDR2 FYNNEI. Trimming took 0 bases from V and 4 from J; bases not matched to a gene: 4. The CDR3 totals 18 residues. CDR3 in amino acids: CASSEAGLAGGRSDTQYF. In DNA, the CDR3 is TGTGCCAGCAGTGAAGCGGGACTAGCGGGGGGGCGCTCAGATACGCAGTATTTT. Full variable domain (outside the CDR3, taken from reference TRBV2 and TRBJ2-3): EPEVTQTPSHQVTQMGQEVILRCVPISNHLYFYWYRQILGQKVEFLVSFYNNEISEKSEIFDDQFSVERPDGSNFTLKIRSTKLEDSAMYFCASSEAGLAGGRSDTQYFGPGTRLTVL.

The chain uses TRBV10-3 and TRBJ2-3; TRBD1 agrees at 8 bases. Germline V gene lookup returns CDR1 ENHRY and CDR2 SYGVKD. The CDR3 sequence is 13 residues long. V was pared by 10 bases and J by 3 bases, with 6 bases of the junction left unmatched. The CDR3 loop is CATTGERTDTQYF. Here the CDR3 DNA reads TGTGCCACGACAGGGGAGAGGACAGATACGCAGTATTTT.

The chain carries TRBV6-2 or TRBV6-3 and TRBJ2-5; D is undetermined. The V gene lost 5 bases and the J gene lost 1 base, with 17 bases spanning the gap. The length of the CDR3 is 16 residues. Germline values: CDR1 MNHEY, CDR2 SVGEGT. In nucleotides, the CDR3 is TGTGCCAGCAGTAGGGTAACGCTTAGAGTCCAAGAGACCCAGTACTTC. It yields the protein CASSRVTLRVQETQYF.

This clonotype was observed a handful of times. CDR3 in amino acids: CASSQDWNTIYF. The CDR3, as DNA: TGTGCCAGCAGCCAAGACTGGAACACCATATATTTT. The rearrangement links TRBV3-1 to TRBJ1-3; D is unresolved. Trimming cost V 0 bases and J 7 bases, with 4 bases left between them. From germline, CDR1 is LGHDT and CDR2 YNNKEL (reference sequence). The CDR3 totals 12 residues.

This clonotype was seen many times. The V call is TRBV7-9, the J call TRBJ2-6; D not resolved. Trimming cost V 0 bases and J 3 bases, with 0 bases left between them. Per germline, CDR1 SEHNR and CDR2 FQNEAQ (reference sequence). This CDR3 region has 13 residues. CDR3 sequence reads: CASSLAGANVLTF. The CDR3 nucleotides read TGTGCCAGCAGCTTAGCTGGGGCCAACGTCCTGACTTTC.

The V and J genes are TRBV15 and TRBJ2-7, with 7 positions matching TRBD1. V lost 3 bases and J lost 1; bases outside the gene matches: 3. The CDR3 sequence is 14 residues long. The germline CDR1 and CDR2 sequences are LNHNV and YYDKDF (reference sequence). The CDR3 loop reads CATSSRDSSYEQYV. The CDR3 nucleotides read TGTGCCACCAGCAGTCGGGACAGTTCCTACGAGCAGTACGTC.

The CDR3 DNA sequence: TGCAGTGCGCCCACAGGAGGGGGTCTGGCTTTCTTT. It translates to CSAPTGGGLAFF. The chain links TRBV20-1 to TRBJ1-1; possibly TRBD1 for D (6 bases). This CDR3 comprises 12 residues. In germline, CDR1 is DFQATT, CDR2 SNEGSKA (reference sequence). Trimming removed 6 bases at V and 11 bases at J, with 19 bases between.

This clonotype was seen a few times. The chain joins TRBV5-1 to TRBJ2-1; TRBD2 aligns across 8 bases. V trimming: 0 bases; J trimming: 9 bases; junction bases outside the gene matches: 5. CDR3 length: 14 residues. The germline V gene encodes CDR1 SGHRS and CDR2 YFSETQ. CDR3 DNA sequence: TGCGCCAGCAGCTTGGTCTCCCGGGAGGGTGAGCAGTTCTTC. Amino acid sequence: CASSLVSREGEQFF. Variable domain in full (rest from reference TRBV5-1 and TRBJ2-1): KAGVTQTPRYLIKTRGQQVTLSCSPISGHRSVSWYQQTPGQGLQFLFEYFSETQRNKGNFPGRFSGRQFSNSRSEMNVSTLELGDSALYLCASSLVSREGEQFFGPGTRLTVL.

This clonotype occurred a few times. The chain employs TRBV12-3 or TRBV12-4 and TRBJ1-6, with TRBD1 identical over 9 bases. The length of the CDR3 is 16 residues. The junction had 4 bases not matched to a gene; V was cut back by 5 bases and J by 2 bases. CDR3 residues: CASSPRTGAYNSPLHF. CDR3 DNA sequence: TGTGCCAGCAGTCCTCGGACAGGGGCCTATAATTCACCCCTCCACTTT.

This clonotype was counted only a few times. This chain connects TRBV6-2 or TRBV6-3 to TRBJ2-4, with 11 bases matching TRBD2. Germline V gives CDR1 MNHEY, CDR2 SVGEGT. The CDR3 is made up of 20 amino acids. The V and J ends lost 7 bases and 1 base, in that order; junction bases with no gene match: 18. This CDR3 is CASIHLMVAGGRGAKNIQYF. Here the CDR3 DNA reads TGTGCCAGCATCCATCTCATGGTAGCGGGGGGGCGAGGGGCCAAAAACATTCAGTACTTC.

This sequence joins TRBV11-2 and TRBJ2-7; D is uncertain. The CDR3 is made up of 13 amino acids. Per germline, CDR1 SGHAT and CDR2 FQNNGV. Trimming removed 3 bases at V and 6 bases at J, with 12 bases between. CDR3: CASSFGYVTEQYF. The CDR3 DNA reads TGTGCCAGCAGCTTTGGGTATGTTACCGAGCAGTACTTC.

This clonotype was seen a handful of times. V gene TRBV5-6 combines with J gene TRBJ1-5; D is ambiguous. CDR3 length: 13 amino acids. V was clipped by 0 bases and J by 7 bases, with 8 bases between them. Germline V gene data show CDR1 as SGHDT and CDR2 as YYEEEE. The CDR3 is CASSLGYGQPQHF. CDR3 coding DNA: TGTGCCAGCAGCTTGGGGTATGGCCAGCCCCAGCATTTT.

This clonotype was seen a few times. This rearrangement joins TRBV5-6 to TRBJ2-2, with D perhaps assigned TRBD1 or TRBD2 (5 bases each). This CDR3 has 15 residues. V shed 3 bases and J shed 0 bases, with 9 bases lying between them. Germline CDR1 and CDR2: SGHDT and YYEEEE. CDR3 in DNA: TGTGCCAGCAGCTGGGACCGAACGAACACCGGGGAGCTGTTTTTT. It codes for CASSWDRTNTGELFF.